These 4 T cell receptor beta chains were all obtained from the same sample, sequenced in a study of cytomegalovirus exposure and HLA in healthy donors. PCR employed 60 Vbeta and 13 Jbeta primers. Profiled with immunoSEQ multiplex PCR; TCRdb holds only in-frame clones, not every one. This sample has 170,000 or so clones, with over 70% found just once. Sequences were obtained from PBMCs. The receptors were sampled from a woman aged 25-40 years in good health and CMV-seronegative.

The V and J genes are TRBV27 and TRBJ1-1; D might be TRBD1 (6 bases). V dropped 4 bases and J dropped 0 bases, with 12 bases sitting between them. Germline V gene data show CDR1 as MNHEY and CDR2 as SMNVEV (reference sequence). This CDR3 contains 15 residues. The chain's CDR3 is CASSSMGQLNTEAFF. Written as DNA, the CDR3 is TGTGCCAGCAGTTCAATGGGACAACTGAACACTGAAGCTTTCTTT.

Notes on this clone: A read error may account for a junction end that differs from germline. The chain combines TRBV7-9 with TRBJ1-1; D not resolved. CDR3 length: 11 amino acids. The V gene's germline CDR1 is SEHNR and CDR2 FQNEAQ (reference sequence). The CDR3 protein is CASSPDSPRAF. The CDR3 DNA reads as TGTGCCAGCAGCCCGGACTCCCCTCGTGCCTTT.

About this clone itself: At one end the junction does not follow the germline gene, possibly because of a read error. This chain uses TRBV7-9 with TRBJ1-1, with TRBD1 identical over 9 bases. The V gene's germline CDR1 is SEHNR and CDR2 FQNEAQ (reference sequence). The CDR3 totals 16 residues. CDR3 region: CSSSLHGTGSGAEAFF. The CDR3 bases are TGTTCCAGCAGCCTCCACGGGACAGGGTCTGGGGCTGAAGCTTTCTTT.

V usage is TRBV2 and J usage is TRBJ2-5; TRBD1 might be the D (6 bases). CDR1 is SNHLY, CDR2 FYNNEI, per germline. The CDR3 has 12 amino acids. V shed 7 bases and J shed 4 bases, with 10 bases lying between them. CDR3 sequence reads: CASTGARETQYF. The CDR3 nucleotides are TGTGCCAGCACAGGGGCCAGAGAGACCCAGTACTTC.